A single T cell receptor (beta chain) is shown here with its context. There is no known antigen for this receptor. Nothing much larger sits one base from this clone, and base qualities are not available. The library relied on the immunoSEQ multiplex PCR assay. In TCRdb, the immuneACCESS table is reduced to in-frame sequences with V and J assigned. These tables do not hold every clone; where another copy was compared, an unresolved V gene accounts for under half, and the others remain unexplained. For this sample the table gives more than 55,000 clones, of which 91% were detected only once. The top ten clonotypes cover about 2.2% of the sample. This sample was included in a study of T cell changes during pregnancy in multiple sclerosis (dated by TCRdb to between 2017 and 2020). General notes on the study: In women with multiple sclerosis, the researchers looked at how the T cell repertoire shifted as pregnancy progressed.

CDR1 is given as SNHLY and CDR2 as FYNNEI, both from the germline V gene. The CDR3 has 14 amino acids, counting the end cysteine and phenylalanine. The CDR3 DNA has 42 bases and is translated from base 1. V is trimmed back by 6 bases and J by 3 bases, and the junction contains 6 bases that no gene match accounts for. This sequence was found in a female donor in good health, enrolled as a control in a pregnancy study. The receptor chain draws on TRBV2 and TRBJ1-2; the central 8 bases match TRBD1. The specimen was peripheral blood, collected in the third trimester of pregnancy. The DNA reads TGTGCCAGCAGGACGACAGGGGACTACTATGGCTACACCTTC. This codes for CASRTTGDYYGYTF.